This T cell receptor beta chain is drawn from a study of OX40 agonist ivuxolimab in advanced cancers. About the study as a whole: Ivuxolimab, which targeted the costimulatory receptor OX40 (CD134), was an agonistic, fully human IgG2 monoclonal antibody. Intravenous ivuxolimab was administered to patients every 2 weeks at six dose levels: 0.01, 0.1, 0.3, 1.5, 3 and 10 mg/kg. Of the approximately 54 dose-escalation patients, hepatocellular carcinoma was present in about 20, melanoma in around 15, renal cell carcinoma in 9 and head and neck cancer in 9. In the dose-escalation cohort, 70% to 90% of patients were male, and the mean age was approximately 60 years with a range of roughly 20 to 79. Patients were allowed to have had prior anti-PD-1, anti-PD-L1 or anti-CTLA-4 therapy, and less than 45% of the dose-escalation patients had previously received checkpoint inhibitors. Three dose-escalation patients achieved partial responses, one with hepatocellular carcinoma and two with cutaneous melanoma. Peripheral TCRbeta sequencing was intended to test whether TCR sequence diversity was altered and clonal T-cell expansion was caused by ivuxolimab. The paper describes the monotherapy dose-escalation part (N ≈ 52 patients) of the phase I trial of ivuxolimab. Beyond this particular receptor, the publication reports: After ivuxolimab, expanded clones were on average more numerous among CD8+ T cells than among CD4+ T cells. In partial responders in the 0.1-3.0 mg/kg groups, normalized peripheral clonal expansion was found to be among the lowest, especially among CD8+ T cells. Low levels of normalized T-cell clonal expansion were also seen in some patients who did not respond. Which antigens the clonally expanded peripheral T cells were specific for was not determined. At doses of 0.1 to 3.0 mg/kg, clonal expansion of both CD4+ and CD8+ blood T cells was observed from baseline to week 6.

Deletion took 6 bases off V and 3 bases off J, with a span of 9 bases between the germline ends. The CDR3 numbers 13 residues from cysteine through phenylalanine. Of all the DNA, just the CDR3 is kept, 39 bases in frame from base 1. Per the germline V gene, LGHNT is the CDR1 and FRNRAP is the CDR2. This clone has only one observation. There is no known antigen for this receptor. No much larger clonotype is one base removed from it; base qualities were not supplied. Patients with a history of autoimmune disease or receiving systemic immunosuppression were excluded from the trial. Peripheral blood for TCR sequencing was collected from all dose cohorts at baseline, on cycle 4 day 1, and on cycle 7 day 1. The samples were taken from a phase I, first-in-human, multicenter, open-label dose-escalation trial of ivuxolimab. Adults with locally advanced or metastatic melanoma, renal cell, hepatocellular, or head and neck squamous cell carcinoma were enrolled in the trial. Before TCR sequencing, CD4+ T cells and CD8+ T cells were sorted from peripheral blood as separate populations.

For sequencing of the TCRbeta CDR3 region, genomic DNA was extracted from the sorted cells. The immunoSEQ Assay was used to sequence the TCRbeta CDR3 regions. As stored in TCRdb, this immuneACCESS dataset retains in-frame rearrangements with V and J assigned. A fraction of the clones does not appear; measured against another copy, unresolved V genes explain less than half of the discrepancy, and the remainder lacks a known reason. Within this sample are 60,000 to 75,000 clones, with roughly 89% of them counted one time only. The top ten clones comprise 14% of the sample. The material was CD4+ or CD8+ T cells sorted from blood, obtained in a trial of the OX40 agonist ivuxolimab. Rearrangement joined TRBV12-5 to TRBJ1-5; possibly the D gene is TRBD1, per 5 matching bases. This TCR was sampled from an adult with an advanced solid tumor such as melanoma, head and neck, liver or kidney cancer. CDR3 protein: CASGQGPNQPQHF. The DNA is as follows: TGTGCTAGTGGCCAGGGCCCCAATCAGCCCCAGCATTTT.